Following are 27 T cell receptor beta chains from one sample sequenced in a study of T cell clones after liver transplantation. Sequencing used immunoSEQ multiplex PCR; TCRdb keeps in-frame clones, though not all of them. The sample comprises roughly 49,000 clones, approximately 71% of which are singletons, and about 9.9% rests with the top ten. This material consisted of CD4+ T cells from blood, taken more than 52 months after liver transplant. The receptors originated from a human patient who received a liver transplant. Some T cells may be graft donor cells.

This clone turned up a few times. This may arise from a read error, as a much more abundant clone is one base away. Distinct nucleotide sequences in the sample also encode this CDR3. The chain couples TRBV6-1 to TRBJ1-1; D unclear. CDR3 length: 10 amino acids. The germline CDR1 and CDR2 sequences are MNHNS and SASEGT. Trimming cost V 4 bases and J 7 bases, with 4 bases left between them. The CDR3 is CASSAIEAFF. In nucleotides, the CDR3 is TGTGCCAGCAGTGCGATTGAAGCTTTCTTT.

This clone has just a few counts. The V and J genes are TRBV5-4 and TRBJ2-3, with 7 nucleotides matching TRBD1. CDR3 size: 15 residues. Looked up from germline, CDR1 is SGHNT and CDR2 is YYREEE (reference sequence). V shed 4 bases and J 3 bases; nucleotides not matched to a gene: 8. In DNA form, the CDR3 reads TGTGCCAGCAGCCGAAGTTTGGACAGGACAGATACGCAGTATTTT. Its translation is CASSRSLDRTDTQYF.

This clone came up once. The CDR3 nucleotides read TGTGCCAGCAGCTTCTCAGGGGGGTACACCTACGAGCAGTACTTC. This sequence encodes CASSFSGGYTYEQYF. The chain couples TRBV7-2 to TRBJ2-7, with a possible D match to TRBD1 (7 bases). Germline V gene sequence: CDR1 SGHTA, CDR2 FQGNSA. CDR3 length equals 15 residues. With 3 bases removed from V and 2 bases from J, the gap between germline ends came to 14 bases.

The genes are TRBV7-9 and TRBJ2-5; D is unclear. CDR1 and CDR2 (germline): SEHNR, FQNEAQ (reference sequence). This CDR3 comprises 15 residues. The germline V and J ends were trimmed by 6 bases and 0 bases, with 14 bases remaining between them. This chain's CDR3 is CASRESQPHQETQYF. CDR3 sequence (DNA): TGTGCCAGCAGAGAGTCACAGCCTCACCAAGAGACCCAGTACTTC.

This clone occurred a few times. The DNA of the CDR3 is TGTGCCAGTAGTATCCGACCAGGGACAGGATATAATTCACCCCTCCACTTT. Amino acid sequence: CASSIRPGTGYNSPLHF. The rearrangement links TRBV19 to TRBJ1-6; 8 positions match TRBD1. Germline-derived CDR1 and CDR2 are LNHDA and SQIVND (reference sequence). V shed 3 bases and J 4 bases; nucleotides not matched to a gene: 8. The CDR3 spans 17 residues.

As concerns this clone: No DNA is shown, since the ends of the CDR3 on it are uncertain; the CDR3 is the one TCRdb lists. The chain recombines TRBV18 with TRBJ2-1; the table gives TRBD2 as D, unverified against the DNA. Both ends counted, the CDR3 spans 15 residues. Looked up from germline, CDR1 is KGHSH and CDR2 is LQKENI. This chain's CDR3 is CASSPSVLSYNEQFF.

This sequence joins TRBV4-1 and TRBJ1-6, with TRBD1 as a possible D gene (6 bases). From germline, CDR1 is MGHRA and CDR2 YSYEKL. The V end lost 4 bases, the J end lost 9 bases, and 22 bases lay between the germline ends. There are 17 residues in the CDR3. The CDR3 reads CASSLSPPRGLGSPLHF. The CDR3 DNA follows: TGCGCCAGCAGCCTGTCCCCCCCTCGGGGGCTGGGTTCACCCCTCCACTTT.

The chain uses TRBV30 and TRBJ2-5, with D tentatively TRBD2 (6 bases). V lost 0 bases and J lost 4, with 9 bases in between. Germline V lookup: CDR1 GTSNPN, CDR2 SVGIG (reference sequence). This CDR3 spans 13 amino acids. CDR3 residues: CAWSVVGRETQYF. In DNA form, the CDR3 reads TGTGCCTGGAGTGTAGTCGGGAGAGAGACCCAGTACTTC.

The CDR3 DNA reads as TGTGCCAGCAGCTCCGGCGGGGGGTACAATGAGCAGTTCTTC. Translating it yields CASSSGGGYNEQFF. V is TRBV11-2 and J is TRBJ2-1; 8 bases match TRBD2. Trimming took 4 bases from V and 4 from J; bases not matched to a gene: 3. The V gene's germline CDR1 is SGHAT and CDR2 FQNNGV. The CDR3 sequence is 14 residues long.

CDR3 coding DNA: TGTGCCAGCAGCGTAAAATTCCAACACGAGCAGTACTTC. Translated: CASSVKFQHEQYF. This chain connects TRBV9 to TRBJ2-7; D unresolved. The CDR3 runs 13 residues. Per germline, CDR1 SGDLS and CDR2 YYNGEE. Between the trimmed V and J ends, which lost 1 base and 5 bases, there was a span of 10 bases.

This clone has a handful of counts. The CDR3 DNA reads as TGCGCCAGCAGTCCGGGGGGGGGCGCAGATACGCAGTATTTT. Amino acids: CASSPGGGADTQYF. V usage is TRBV10-1 and J usage is TRBJ2-3, with 8 positions matching TRBD2. This CDR3 is built from 14 residues. The V gene's germline CDR1 is WNHNN and CDR2 SYGVQD (reference sequence). V shed 5 bases, J shed 4 bases, and the junction held 5 bases outside the gene matches.

This clone has only a few counts. The J gene is TRBJ2-5, the V gene TRBV4-1; D unresolved. Trimming cost V 1 base and J 7 bases, with 7 bases left between them. The CDR3 is 12 amino acids. Germline V gene lookup returns CDR1 MGHRA and CDR2 YSYEKL. The CDR3 here is CASSQVPGTQYF. CDR3 in DNA: TGCGCCAGCAGCCAAGTCCCGGGGACCCAGTACTTC.

The V call is TRBV28, the J call TRBJ1-5, with D tentatively TRBD1 (6 bases). V was shortened by 8 bases and J by 4 bases, with 9 bases between the two germline ends. The germline gives CDR1 MDHEN, CDR2 SYDVKM. The CDR3 sequence is 12 residues long. Written as DNA, the CDR3 is TGTGCCAGCCGGGACACGAATCAGCCCCAGCATTTT. This translates into CASRDTNQPQHF.

This rearrangement joins TRBV19 to TRBJ1-5; tentative D call: TRBD1 (5 bases). The CDR3 has 16 residues. Trimming shortened V by 0 bases and J by 6 bases, and 15 bases separated the two germline ends. From germline, CDR1 is LNHDA and CDR2 SQIVND (reference sequence). CDR3 coding DNA: TGTGCCAGTAGTATAGATCCGGCAGGGAAAGGTCAGCCCCAGCATTTT. It translates to CASSIDPAGKGQPQHF.

The chain employs TRBV5-1 and TRBJ1-1, with D perhaps matching TRBD1 (5 bases). The germline V gene has CDR1 SGHRS and CDR2 YFSETQ. This CDR3 comprises 15 residues. V shed 4 bases and J shed 0 bases, with 13 bases lying between them. The CDR3 loop reads CASSHGGVMNTEAFF. CDR3 coding DNA: TGCGCCAGCAGCCACGGAGGGGTAATGAACACTGAAGCTTTCTTT.

The chain uses TRBV18 and TRBJ1-2, with D maybe TRBD1 (5 bases). The CDR3 extends over 16 amino acids. Germline lookup yields CDR1 KGHSH and CDR2 LQKENI. V was trimmed by 3 bases and J by 3 bases, leaving 17 bases between them. The CDR3 protein is CASSPDLRDVHYGYTF. DNA for the CDR3: TGTGCCAGCTCACCGGATTTAAGGGACGTCCACTATGGCTACACCTTC. The full variable domain, its missing parts supplied by reference TRBV18 and TRBJ1-2, is NAGVMQNPRHLVRRRGQEARLRCSPMKGHSHVYWYRQLPEEGLKFMVYLQKENIIDESGMPKERFSAEFPKEGPSILRIQQVVRGDSAAYFCASSPDLRDVHYGYTFGSGTRLTVV.

The rearrangement links TRBV6-5 to TRBJ2-7; D could derive from TRBD1 or TRBD2 (5 bases each). The CDR3 consists of 13 residues. In germline, CDR1 is MNHEY, CDR2 SVGAGI. Between the trimmed V and J ends, which lost 5 bases and 3 bases, there was a span of 11 bases. CDR3 loop: CASSERGGYEQYF. CDR3 bases: TGTGCCAGCAGTGAGCGTGGGGGCTACGAGCAGTACTTC.

This chain connects TRBV19 to TRBJ2-3; weak D call: TRBD1 (6 bases). V lost 7 bases, J lost 3 bases, and 11 bases lay in between. The CDR3 covers 13 residues. Germline CDR1 and CDR2: LNHDA and SQIVND (reference sequence). CDR3 amino acids: CASTLGQTDTQYF. The CDR3 region has the DNA TGTGCCAGTACTTTAGGACAGACAGATACGCAGTATTTT.

This chain connects TRBV7-2 to TRBJ1-5; D uncertain. V shed 1 base and J shed 1 base, with 8 bases lying between them. The CDR3 runs 15 residues. Looked up from germline, CDR1 is SGHTA and CDR2 is FQGNSA. The CDR3 DNA sequence: TGTGCCAGCAGCTTAGACCCAGCGAGCAATCAGCCCCAGCATTTT. Its protein product is CASSLDPASNQPQHF.

There are a few counts of this clone. The chain recombines TRBV7-3 with TRBJ2-5, with D possibly matching TRBD1 (6 bases). Looked up from germline, CDR1 is SGHTA and CDR2 is FQGTGA. The CDR3 runs 13 residues. Trimming removed 5 bases at V and 0 bases at J, with 7 bases between. The CDR3 spells CASSGDNQETQYF. The CDR3 DNA reads as TGTGCCAGCAGCGGGGACAACCAAGAGACCCAGTACTTC.

Judged by abundance, this clone is large. At the DNA level, this CDR3 is encoded by other sequences in the same sample as well. The chain combines TRBV30 with TRBJ1-5; no definite D call. Trimming took 0 bases from V and 5 from J, leaving 8 bases between them. Germline CDR1 reads GTSNPN; CDR2 reads SVGIG (reference sequence). CDR3 length: 13 residues. The CDR3 DNA is TGTGCCTGGAGTGTCCCTGGGGATCAGCCCCAGCATTTT. This translates into CAWSVPGDQPQHF.

The chain combines TRBV6-5 with TRBJ1-1, with TRBD1 identical over 7 bases. V lost 5 bases, J lost 6 bases, and 3 bases stayed unmatched. CDR3 size: 12 residues. Germline-derived CDR1 and CDR2 are MNHEY and SVGAGI. This CDR3 is CASSTGEAEAFF. The CDR3 DNA is TGTGCCAGCAGTACAGGGGAGGCTGAAGCTTTCTTT.

The gene calls are TRBV30 and TRBJ1-5; no reliable D call. Trimming stripped 3 bases from V and 1 base from J, with 10 bases between. This CDR3 is 14 amino acids long. Germline V gene lookup returns CDR1 GTSNPN and CDR2 SVGIG (reference sequence). CDR3 amino acids: CAWRGSGSNQPQHF. CDR3 bases: TGTGCCTGGAGAGGATCCGGGAGCAATCAGCCCCAGCATTTT.

J is TRBJ2-5 and V is TRBV30; D is unclear. The CDR3 is 14 residues long. Germline V lookup: CDR1 GTSNPN, CDR2 SVGIG (reference sequence). Trimming pared 2 bases from V and 5 bases from J, leaving 15 bases between. CDR3 nucleotides: TGTGCCTGGAGTCGAGGTCAGGTAGGGGAGACCCAGTACTTC. Translation: CAWSRGQVGETQYF. The full variable domain, completed using reference TRBV30 and TRBJ2-5, is SQTIHQWPATLVQPVGSPLSLECTVEGTSNPNLYWYRQAAGRGLQLLFYSVGIGQISSEVPQNLSASRPQDRQFILSSKKLLLSDSGFYLCAWSRGQVGETQYFGPGTRLLVL.

The sample holds a few counts of this clone. V usage is TRBV30 and J usage is TRBJ1-6; no clear D. Germline CDR1 GTSNPN, CDR2 SVGIG (reference sequence). The CDR3 runs 13 residues. V was clipped by 2 bases and J by 8 bases, with 10 bases between them. In DNA, the CDR3 is TGTGCCTGGAGTTCGACCGGCTATTCACCCCTCCACTTT. Its translation is CAWSSTGYSPLHF.

This rearrangement joins TRBV7-2 to TRBJ2-7, with D perhaps matching TRBD1 or TRBD2 (5 bases each). This CDR3 contains 14 residues. Per the germline V gene, CDR1 is SGHTA and CDR2 is FQGNSA. V lost 5 bases to trimming and J lost 1 base, with 12 bases between them. The CDR3 sequence: CASSRDRSSYEQYF. CDR3 DNA: TGTGCCAGCAGCCGGGACCGTAGTTCCTACGAGCAGTACTTC.

The chain joins TRBV5-4 to TRBJ2-5, with TRBD2 as a possible D gene (5 bases). CDR3 length: 14 residues. Trimming took 1 base from V and 5 from J, leaving 12 bases between them. Looked up from germline, CDR1 is SGHNT and CDR2 is YYREEE (reference sequence). In nucleotides, the CDR3 is TGTGCCAGCAGCTTGTCCCTAGCATGGGAGACCCAGTACTTC. Encoded protein: CASSLSLAWETQYF. Full variable domain (remainder filled in from reference TRBV5-4 and TRBJ2-5): ETGVTQSPTHLIKTRGQQVTLRCSSQSGHNTVSWYQQALGQGPQFIFQYYREEENGRGNFPPRFSGLQFPNYSSELNVNALELDDSALYLCASSLSLAWETQYFGPGTRLLVL.